This is a list of T cell receptor beta chains from one sample in a study of OX40 agonist ivuxolimab in advanced cancers. Generated by immunoSEQ multiplex PCR, the TCRdb table keeps only in-frame clones and is missing some. The sample carries some 82,000 clones, about 94% recorded once. Sample: CD4+ or CD8+ T cells sorted from blood, taken in a trial of the OX40 agonist ivuxolimab. The receptors were gathered from an adult with an advanced solid tumor such as melanoma, head and neck, liver or kidney cancer. Each CDR3 is given with its conserved first and last residue. D genes are given only for firm matches. Only part of the rows carry a size: once, few, many, or a class if the clone is expanded.

D,J,size,V,DNA,CDR3
TRBD2,TRBJ2-1,-,TRBV27,TGTGCCAGCAGTTCAGGGACTAGCGGGAGGGGGGAGCAGTTCTTC,CASSSGTSGRGEQFF
-,TRBJ1-1,-,TRBV10-3,TGTGCCATCTTCGGAGGGGGGTACACTGAAGCTTTCTTT,CAIFGGGYTEAFF
TRBD2,TRBJ2-7,-,TRBV4-2,TGTGCCAGCAGCCAAGATTTGAACGGGAGGAGTTACGAGCAGTACTTC,CASSQDLNGRSYEQYF
TRBD1,TRBJ1-2,-,TRBV30,TGTGCCTACCCAGACAGGGGGAGCTATGGCTACACCTTC,CAYPDRGSYGYTF
-,TRBJ1-5,-,TRBV15,TGTGCCACCAGCAGGGGGAGACACGGCAATCAGCCCCAGCATTTT,CATSRGRHGNQPQHF
-,TRBJ1-3,few,TRBV30,TGTGCCTGGAAACGACCGGGAAACACCATATATTTT,CAWKRPGNTIYF
-,TRBJ2-7,-,TRBV19,TGTGCCAGTAGCGGGAGTTACGAGCAGTACTTC,CASSGSYEQYF
TRBD2,TRBJ2-5,once,TRBV28,TGTGCCAGCAGTCCACGGACTAGCGGGAGCCACGAGACCCAGTACTTC,CASSPRTSGSHETQYF
-,TRBJ2-1,-,TRBV5-4,TGTGCCAGCAGCTTCCGCTCCTACAATGAGCAGTTCTTC,CASSFRSYNEQFF
-,TRBJ2-1,-,TRBV6-5,TGTGCCAGCAGTTACTCGAGAGGCTTACTGCAGTTCTTC,CASSYSRGLLQFF
TRBD1,TRBJ2-5,-,TRBV6-5,TGTGCCAGCAGGTCCGGGACAGGGGTCCAAGAGACCCAGTACTTC,CASRSGTGVQETQYF
TRBD1,TRBJ1-4,-,TRBV7-9,TGTGCCAGCAGCTTGACAGGGGAGGGTTATGAAAAACTGTTTTTT,CASSLTGEGYEKLFF
TRBD2,TRBJ2-5,-,TRBV15,TGTGCCACCAGCAGACCCGGGACTAGCGGGAGAAGGAAAGAGACCCAGTACTTC,CATSRPGTSGRRKETQYF
TRBD2,TRBJ2-1,once,TRBV29-1,TGCAGCGTTGCCACTAGCGAGGGGTTCTTC,CSVATSEGFF
-,TRBJ2-7,once,TRBV7-9,TGTGCCAGCAGCCCAATCCCCAGGGACGAGCAGTACTTC,CASSPIPRDEQYF
TRBD2,TRBJ2-7,-,TRBV4-2,TGTGCCAGCAGCCAAGATGGGACTAGCGGCTCCTACGAGCAGTACTTC,CASSQDGTSGSYEQYF
-,TRBJ1-5,-,TRBV27,TGTGCCAGCAGTTTATCGCAGGGTTCAAATCAGCCCCAGCATTTT,CASSLSQGSNQPQHF
-,TRBJ2-1,-,TRBV4-2,TGTGCCAGCAGCCAAGATTCGGAGGCATACAATGAGCAGTTCTTC,CASSQDSEAYNEQFF
-,TRBJ2-7,-,TRBV25-1,TGTGCCAGCAGTCTTGCCTACGAGCAGTACTTC,CASSLAYEQYF
-,TRBJ1-1,few,TRBV27,TGTGCCAGCAGTTTTTCGGGGGCCGGCACTGAAGCTTTCTTT,CASSFSGAGTEAFF
-,TRBJ2-1,-,TRBV7-7,TGTGCTAGCAGCTTAAGGGGTCGCGATGAGCAGTTCTTC,CASSLRGRDEQFF
-,TRBJ1-3,-,TRBV4-3,TGCGCCAGCAGTTTGGGGCTGGTGGGGAACACCATATATTTT,CASSLGLVGNTIYF
-,TRBJ2-1,-,TRBV27,TGTGCCAGCAGCTCTCTTTTGGGACATGAGCAGTTCTTC,CASSSLLGHEQFF
TRBD1,TRBJ2-1,-,TRBV7-3,TGTGCCAGCAGCCCTAACGACAGGGGGCGTAACAATGAGCAGTTCTTC,CASSPNDRGRNNEQFF
-,TRBJ1-2,once,TRBV5-4,TGTGCCAGCAGCCTTGGAGGGGTATCTCGGCAGGGGTCTTCCTATGGCTACACCTTC,CASSLGGVSRQGSSYGYTF
-,TRBJ2-7,-,TRBV5-1,TGCGCCAGCAGCTCCCAGAGCTCCTACGAGCAGTACTTC,CASSSQSSYEQYF
-,TRBJ1-1,-,TRBV19,TGTGCCAGTAGTATAGGGGCAGGGAGCACTGAAGCTTTCTTT,CASSIGAGSTEAFF
-,TRBJ2-1,-,TRBV28,TGTGCCAGCACCTTGCAGATACGCTCCTACAATGAGCAGTTCTTC,CASTLQIRSYNEQFF
-,TRBJ2-1,once,TRBV7-6,TGTGCCAGCAGCTTAAGGTACAATGAGCAGTTCTTC,CASSLRYNEQFF
TRBD1,TRBJ2-5,-,TRBV7-9,TGTGCCAGCAGCCCTCGTACTGGGACAGGGGGGGACCAAGAGACCCAGTACTTC,CASSPRTGTGGDQETQYF
TRBD1,TRBJ1-2,-,TRBV9,TGTGCCAGCAGCGTAGACGACAGGGGGCGCGGGATCTATGGCTACACCTTC,CASSVDDRGRGIYGYTF
TRBD2,TRBJ2-1,-,TRBV9,TGTGCCAGCAGCGTAGCTCGACTAGCGGGGTACAATGAGCAGTTCTTC,CASSVARLAGYNEQFF
-,TRBJ2-2,-,TRBV4-2,TGTGCCAGCAGCCCCAGGGCAGGGGTGGGCACCGGGGAGCTGTTTTTT,CASSPRAGVGTGELFF
-,TRBJ2-7,-,TRBV28,TGTGCCAGCAGTTTTTATTCGTCGGGCGAGCAGTACTTC,CASSFYSSGEQYF
-,TRBJ2-7,-,TRBV5-8,TGTGCCAGCAGAGACCGTTACAGGGAGTACGAGCAGTACTTC,CASRDRYREYEQYF
TRBD1,TRBJ1-1,-,TRBV9,TGTGCCAGCAGCGTCGGACAGGGGGTAGCTTTCTTT,CASSVGQGVAFF
TRBD1,TRBJ1-5,once,TRBV2,TGTGCCAGCAGTGCCGGGACAGGGGATTTTAGCAATCAGCCCCAGCATTTT,CASSAGTGDFSNQPQHF
-,TRBJ2-7,once,TRBV4-3,TGCGCCAGCAGCCGCGGAACCGGGACCGACGAGCAGTACTTC,CASSRGTGTDEQYF
-,TRBJ2-2,-,TRBV5-1,TGCGCCAGCACCCAAACCGGGGAGCTGTTTTTT,CASTQTGELFF
TRBD2,TRBJ2-7,-,TRBV5-4,TGTGCCAGCACTCTAGCGGGAAGCCCCGAGCAGTACTTC,CASTLAGSPEQYF
-,TRBJ2-1,-,TRBV9,TGTGCCAGCAGCGTAGACCTCTACAATGAGCAGTTCTTC,CASSVDLYNEQFF
-,TRBJ1-2,-,TRBV29-1,TGCAGCGTTGAAGATAACAGGGCGGGACCGGATGGCTACACCTTC,CSVEDNRAGPDGYTF
-,TRBJ2-1,-,TRBV4-3,TGCGCCAGCAGCCCTTCTGGCAGGGAGCAGTTCTTC,CASSPSGREQFF
-,TRBJ1-5,-,TRBV4-1,TGCGCCAGCAGCCCGTCTGGGGGGGCCGGTCAGCCCCAGCATTTT,CASSPSGGAGQPQHF
-,TRBJ2-7,-,TRBV11-2,TGTGCCAGCAGCTTAGGAGGGCCCTACGAGCAGTACTTC,CASSLGGPYEQYF
-,TRBJ2-7,-,TRBV27,TGTGCCAGTGGTGCAGGGTACGCCTACGAGCAGTACTTC,CASGAGYAYEQYF
TRBD1,TRBJ1-1,-,TRBV7-8,TGTGCCAGCAGCTTAGTCCCGACAGGGGCCACTGAAGCTTTCTTT,CASSLVPTGATEAFF
-,TRBJ2-1,-,TRBV7-2,TGTGCCAGCAGCCCTGACACGCCCAGACCCTCGCCTAGCTTACCCCAGTTCTTC,CASSPDTPRPSPSLPQFF
-,TRBJ2-1,once,TRBV23-1,TGCGCCAGCAGACCGCTGACACGAGTTAATGAGCAGTTCTTC,CASRPLTRVNEQFF
-,TRBJ2-1,once,TRBV21-1,TGTGCCAGCAGCCGTATGGACCGCCGGCAGTTCTTC,CASSRMDRRQFF
-,TRBJ1-5,-,TRBV4-3,TGCGCCAGCAGCCAAATGACTGGTAGCAATCAGCCCCAGCATTTT,CASSQMTGSNQPQHF
-,TRBJ2-7,-,TRBV7-9,TGTGCCAGCAGCTTAGTCACCTACGAGCAGTACTTC,CASSLVTYEQYF
-,TRBJ2-1,-,TRBV19,TGTGCCAGTAGTAACAGACTAGGGGATGAGCAGTTCTTC,CASSNRLGDEQFF
-,TRBJ1-2,-,TRBV30,TGTGCCTGGAGTGTACATCAGGGAACTGGTTATGGCTACACCTTC,CAWSVHQGTGYGYTF
TRBD2,TRBJ2-7,-,TRBV9,TGTGCCAGCAGCGCTGGACTAGCGGGGAGCTCCTACGAGCAGTACTTC,CASSAGLAGSSYEQYF
-,TRBJ2-5,-,TRBV5-1,TGCGCCAGCAGCTTGAAACGCCCCCAAGAGACCCAGTACTTC,CASSLKRPQETQYF
-,TRBJ1-2,-,TRBV28,TGTGCCAGCAGCCCCGCGGAACGGGCCCGTGGCTACACCTTC,CASSPAERARGYTF
-,TRBJ2-7,-,TRBV13,TGTGCCAGCAGCTTAGCGGCAGGTGGGAAGCAGTACTTC,CASSLAAGGKQYF
-,TRBJ2-5,-,TRBV9,TGTGCCAGCAGCGTAGGGGCTAGCGCCGAGACCCAGTACTTC,CASSVGASAETQYF
-,TRBJ2-3,-,TRBV6-5,TGTGCCAGCAGTTACGGGGATACGCAGTATTTT,CASSYGDTQYF